The 22 T cell receptor beta chains presented below share a single source sample, sequenced in a study of CD8 T cells in Susac syndrome. RNA was extracted with the RNeasy kit, and a quantity of roughly 0.5 to 1 ug was reverse transcribed using random hexamers. One entry per CDR3 protein, called by TCRdb with MiXCR from the immunoSEQ multiplex PCR reads. The sample consists of about 160,000 distinct CDR3 sequences, 92% of them appearing once. The sequenced material came from CD4+ T cells from PBMCs. These receptors all stem from a human donor in good health.

The chain is built from TRBV9 and TRBJ2-1; D could derive from TRBD1 or TRBD2 (6 bases each). Germline assignment: CDR1 SGDLS and CDR2 YYNGEE. This CDR3 is built from 15 residues. The V and J ends lost 5 bases and 0 bases respectively, with 12 bases between them. This chain's CDR3 is CASRPGASSYNEQFF. The CDR3 DNA is TGTGCCAGCAGACCGGGGGCGAGCTCCTACAATGAGCAGTTCTTC.

J is TRBJ2-3 and V is TRBV6-5; a possible D gene is TRBD2 (5 bases). CDR1 is MNHEY and CDR2 is SVGAGI in the germline V gene. This CDR3 region has 13 residues. The V end lost 10 bases, the J end lost 1 base, and 12 bases lay between the germline ends. CDR3 sequence reads: CATSAGGTDTQYF. CDR3 DNA sequence: TGTGCCACATCGGCCGGGGGCACAGATACGCAGTATTTT.

About this clonotype itself: A read error may account for a junction end that differs from germline. This rearrangement joins TRBV7-7 to TRBJ2-1; the match to TRBD1 covers 11 bases. CDR1 and CDR2 (germline): SSHAT, FNYEAQ (reference sequence). The CDR3 loop spans 15 amino acids. The CDR3 is CASSRGGQGADEQFF. CDR3 bases: TGTGCTAGCAGCCGCGGAGGACAGGGGGCCGATGAGCAGTTCTTC.

The chain combines TRBV2 with TRBJ1-5; TRBD1 might be the D (5 bases). The ends were cut back, 8 bases at V and 3 bases at J, with 11 bases in the middle. Germline CDR1 is SNHLY and CDR2 is FYNNEI. The CDR3 covers 13 residues. CDR3 sequence (DNA): TGTGCCAGCTTGGGGGTTTCCAATCAGCCCCAGCATTTT. The encoded protein is CASLGVSNQPQHF.

This chain links TRBV30 with TRBJ1-1, with 8 nucleotides matching TRBD1. The CDR3 contains 12 residues. The J segment lost 8 bases and the V segment lost 2 bases, leaving 4 bases of the junction unmatched. Germline CDR1 reads GTSNPN; CDR2 reads SVGIG (reference sequence). The CDR3, as DNA: TGTGCCTGGAGTTCCCGGACAGGGGAAGCTTTCTTT. It yields the protein CAWSSRTGEAFF.

The J gene is TRBJ1-1, the V gene TRBV7-9; D is unclear. The CDR3 spans 12 residues. V was shortened by 11 bases and J by 5 bases, with 15 bases between the two germline ends. Germline CDR1 reads SEHNR; CDR2 reads FQNEAQ (reference sequence). The DNA of the CDR3 is TGTGCCGGCGGGCGTTGGGAAACTGAAGCTTTCTTT. Translation: CAGGRWETEAFF.

The chain employs TRBV13 and TRBJ2-7; D gene unclear. In germline, CDR1 is PRHDT, CDR2 FYEKMQ (reference sequence). V lost 4 bases to trimming and J lost 7 bases, with 14 bases between them. This CDR3 has 13 amino acids. CDR3 loop: CASSSGPPVEQYF. The CDR3 bases are TGTGCCAGCAGCTCAGGACCGCCGGTTGAGCAGTACTTC.

V gene TRBV24-1 combines with J gene TRBJ2-3; 8 positions match TRBD1. Germline-derived CDR1 and CDR2 are KGHDR and SFDVKD. The CDR3 totals 17 residues. V lost 1 base to trimming and J lost 3 bases; unmatched junction nucleotides: 8. The CDR3 loop is CATSDLHGRGQTDTQYF. The CDR3 DNA is TGTGCCACCAGTGATTTACACGGCAGGGGGCAAACAGATACGCAGTATTTT.

The chain has TRBV12-3 or TRBV12-4 and TRBJ2-2; D possibly uses TRBD1 or TRBD2 (5 bases each). The length of the CDR3 is 15 residues. Trimming took 5 bases from V and 5 from J, leaving 15 bases between them. CDR3: CASSPGTRETGELFF. CDR3 nucleotide sequence: TGTGCCAGCAGTCCCGGGACCCGCGAGACCGGGGAGCTGTTTTTT.

Here the CDR3 DNA reads TGCGCCAGCAGCGGGGGGACTACCGGGACTGAAGCTTTCTTT. It specifies CASSGGTTGTEAFF. The rearrangement joins TRBV5-1 to TRBJ1-1; D might be TRBD1 (5 bases). Germline V gene data show CDR1 as SGHRS and CDR2 as YFSETQ. The CDR3 sequence is 14 residues long. The ends were cut back, 4 bases at V and 5 bases at J, with 15 bases in the middle.

The V gene is TRBV6-2 or TRBV6-3, the J gene TRBJ1-5, with D possibly matching TRBD1 (5 bases). Germline V gives CDR1 MNHEY, CDR2 SVGEGT. CDR3 size: 14 residues. Trimming cost V 8 bases and J 7 bases, with 18 bases left between them. The CDR3 here is CASERDPSYQPQHF. CDR3 in DNA: TGTGCCAGCGAACGGGACCCCAGTTACCAGCCCCAGCATTTT.

The CDR3: CASTSTETQYF. CDR3 coding DNA: TGTGCCAGCACATCCACGGAGACCCAGTACTTC. The chain joins TRBV6-1 to TRBJ2-5; D not certain. Germline V CDR1 and CDR2: MNHNS, SASEGT. The CDR3 has 11 residues. Trimming took 7 bases from V and 5 from J, leaving 8 bases between them.

This chain joins TRBV5-1 and TRBJ1-2; no clear D. The ends were cut back, 4 bases at V and 7 bases at J, with 20 bases in the middle. Looked up from germline, CDR1 is SGHRS and CDR2 is YFSETQ. The CDR3 runs 15 residues. As DNA, the CDR3 is TGCGCCAGCAGCCGAGAAGGCGGGCTAGAGAGTGGCTACACCTTC. This gives the protein CASSREGGLESGYTF. Based on the CDR3 plus reference TRBV5-1 and TRBJ1-2, the full variable domain is KAGVTQTPRYLIKTRGQQVTLSCSPISGHRSVSWYQQTPGQGLQFLFEYFSETQRNKGNFPGRFSGRQFSNSRSEMNVSTLELGDSALYLCASSREGGLESGYTFGSGTRLTVV.

There are a few counts of this clonotype. The chain uses TRBV7-8 and TRBJ2-5; 9 positions agree with TRBD1. Trimming at V came to 5 bases and at J to 5 bases, leaving 9 bases not matched to a gene. Germline CDR1 is SGHVS and CDR2 is FQNEAQ. The length of the CDR3 is 15 residues. CDR3 protein: CASSPYRGRQETQYF. CDR3 nucleotide sequence: TGTGCCAGCAGCCCCTACAGGGGGCGACAGGAGACCCAGTACTTC.

CDR3 sequence (DNA): TGTGCCAGCAGCCACGGACTAGCGGGAGGGTTCGAGCAGTACTTC. The encoded protein is CASSHGLAGGFEQYF. The V and J genes are TRBV7-9 and TRBJ2-7; 15 bases align to TRBD2. CDR1 and CDR2 (germline): SEHNR, FQNEAQ (reference sequence). The CDR3 length is 15 residues. The V segment lost 5 bases and the J segment 6 bases; nucleotides outside the gene matches: 5. The full variable domain, with the rest looked up from reference TRBV7-9 and TRBJ2-7, is DTGVSQNPRHKITKRGQNVTFRCDPISEHNRLYWYRQTLGQGPEFLTYFQNEAQLEKSRLLSDRFSAERPKGSFSTLEIQRTEQGDSAMYLCASSHGLAGGFEQYFGPGTRLTVT.

The chain combines TRBV29-1 with TRBJ2-7; 7 bases map to TRBD1. The junction had 8 bases not matched to a gene; V was cut back by 5 bases and J by 4 bases. The length of the CDR3 is 13 residues. Germline-derived CDR1 and CDR2 are SQVTM and ANQGSEA. The CDR3 nucleotides read TGCAGCGTTCGAATGACAGGGAGATACGAGCAGTACTTC. This sequence encodes CSVRMTGRYEQYF.

This chain joins TRBV20-1 and TRBJ2-2; D perhaps matches TRBD1 (7 bases). Per the germline V gene, CDR1 is DFQATT and CDR2 is SNEGSKA (reference sequence). Trimming removed 1 base at V and 5 bases at J, with 17 bases between. This CDR3 comprises 16 residues. CDR3 DNA sequence: TGCAGTGCTAGAGTATTTGGGCAGGGGGGTACCGGGGAGCTGTTTTTT. It translates to CSARVFGQGGTGELFF.

This clonotype was seen just once. The rearrangement uses TRBV5-1 and TRBJ2-7; the match to TRBD1 covers 7 bases. CDR3 length: 14 residues. J lost 4 bases, V lost 3 bases, and 7 bases had no gene match. Germline CDR1 is SGHRS and CDR2 is YFSETQ. The CDR3, as DNA: TGCGCCAGCAGCTCCCGGGACAGCGCTTACGAGCAGTACTTC. It yields the protein CASSSRDSAYEQYF.

The chain uses TRBV9 and TRBJ2-2; D not certain. Germline V gene lookup returns CDR1 SGDLS and CDR2 YYNGEE. The CDR3 sequence is 14 residues long. The V gene lost 0 bases and the J gene lost 4 bases, with 7 bases spanning the gap. The CDR3: CASSVALVTGELFF. CDR3 nucleotide sequence: TGTGCCAGCAGCGTAGCTCTGGTCACCGGGGAGCTGTTTTTT.

The rearrangement uses TRBV9 and TRBJ2-7, with 11 bases identical to TRBD1. The V segment lost 4 bases and the J segment 2 bases; nucleotides outside the gene matches: 5. CDR3 length equals 15 residues. Germline V gene sequence: CDR1 SGDLS, CDR2 YYNGEE. The CDR3: CASSSGGQGAYEQYF. The CDR3 bases are TGTGCCAGCAGCTCTGGGGGACAGGGGGCCTACGAGCAGTACTTC. Full variable domain (missing parts from reference TRBV9 and TRBJ2-7): DSGVTQTPKHLITATGQRVTLRCSPRSGDLSVYWYQQSLDQGLQFLIQYYNGEERAKGNILERFSAQQFPDLHSELNLSSLELGDSALYFCASSSGGQGAYEQYFGPGTRLTVT.

The chain joins TRBV5-1 to TRBJ2-6; D is ambiguous. In germline, CDR1 is SGHRS, CDR2 YFSETQ. This CDR3 contains 15 residues. The ends were cut back, 0 bases at V and 2 bases at J, with 6 bases in the middle. In DNA form, the CDR3 reads TGCGCCAGCAGCTTGGGGCAGGCTGGGGCCAACGTCCTGACTTTC. This sequence encodes CASSLGQAGANVLTF. Supplemented by reference TRBV5-1 and TRBJ2-6, the full variable domain reads KAGVTQTPRYLIKTRGQQVTLSCSPISGHRSVSWYQQTPGQGLQFLFEYFSETQRNKGNFPGRFSGRQFSNSRSEMNVSTLELGDSALYLCASSLGQAGANVLTFGAGSRLTVL.

This sequence joins TRBV20-1 and TRBJ2-3; 8 bases match TRBD2. The CDR3 spans 14 residues. Germline V lookup: CDR1 DFQATT, CDR2 SNEGSKA (reference sequence). V lost 5 bases, J lost 2 bases, and 6 bases stayed unmatched. Written as DNA, the CDR3 is TGCAGTGCTCCAACGGGGGGGGCCACAGATACGCAGTATTTT. It encodes CSAPTGGATDTQYF.